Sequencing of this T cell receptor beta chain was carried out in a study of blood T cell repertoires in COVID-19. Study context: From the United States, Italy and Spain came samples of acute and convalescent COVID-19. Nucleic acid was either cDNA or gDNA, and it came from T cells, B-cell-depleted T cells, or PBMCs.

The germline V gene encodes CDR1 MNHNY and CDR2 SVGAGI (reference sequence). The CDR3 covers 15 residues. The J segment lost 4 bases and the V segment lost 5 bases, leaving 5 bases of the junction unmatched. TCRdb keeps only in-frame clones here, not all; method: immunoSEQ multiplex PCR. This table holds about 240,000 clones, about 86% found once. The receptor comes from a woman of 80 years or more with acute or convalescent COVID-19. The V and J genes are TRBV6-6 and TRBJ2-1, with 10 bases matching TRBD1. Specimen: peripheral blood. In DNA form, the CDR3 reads TGTGCCAGCAGTACAGAGGGACAGGGGTACAATGAGCAGTTCTTC. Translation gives CASSTEGQGYNEQFF.